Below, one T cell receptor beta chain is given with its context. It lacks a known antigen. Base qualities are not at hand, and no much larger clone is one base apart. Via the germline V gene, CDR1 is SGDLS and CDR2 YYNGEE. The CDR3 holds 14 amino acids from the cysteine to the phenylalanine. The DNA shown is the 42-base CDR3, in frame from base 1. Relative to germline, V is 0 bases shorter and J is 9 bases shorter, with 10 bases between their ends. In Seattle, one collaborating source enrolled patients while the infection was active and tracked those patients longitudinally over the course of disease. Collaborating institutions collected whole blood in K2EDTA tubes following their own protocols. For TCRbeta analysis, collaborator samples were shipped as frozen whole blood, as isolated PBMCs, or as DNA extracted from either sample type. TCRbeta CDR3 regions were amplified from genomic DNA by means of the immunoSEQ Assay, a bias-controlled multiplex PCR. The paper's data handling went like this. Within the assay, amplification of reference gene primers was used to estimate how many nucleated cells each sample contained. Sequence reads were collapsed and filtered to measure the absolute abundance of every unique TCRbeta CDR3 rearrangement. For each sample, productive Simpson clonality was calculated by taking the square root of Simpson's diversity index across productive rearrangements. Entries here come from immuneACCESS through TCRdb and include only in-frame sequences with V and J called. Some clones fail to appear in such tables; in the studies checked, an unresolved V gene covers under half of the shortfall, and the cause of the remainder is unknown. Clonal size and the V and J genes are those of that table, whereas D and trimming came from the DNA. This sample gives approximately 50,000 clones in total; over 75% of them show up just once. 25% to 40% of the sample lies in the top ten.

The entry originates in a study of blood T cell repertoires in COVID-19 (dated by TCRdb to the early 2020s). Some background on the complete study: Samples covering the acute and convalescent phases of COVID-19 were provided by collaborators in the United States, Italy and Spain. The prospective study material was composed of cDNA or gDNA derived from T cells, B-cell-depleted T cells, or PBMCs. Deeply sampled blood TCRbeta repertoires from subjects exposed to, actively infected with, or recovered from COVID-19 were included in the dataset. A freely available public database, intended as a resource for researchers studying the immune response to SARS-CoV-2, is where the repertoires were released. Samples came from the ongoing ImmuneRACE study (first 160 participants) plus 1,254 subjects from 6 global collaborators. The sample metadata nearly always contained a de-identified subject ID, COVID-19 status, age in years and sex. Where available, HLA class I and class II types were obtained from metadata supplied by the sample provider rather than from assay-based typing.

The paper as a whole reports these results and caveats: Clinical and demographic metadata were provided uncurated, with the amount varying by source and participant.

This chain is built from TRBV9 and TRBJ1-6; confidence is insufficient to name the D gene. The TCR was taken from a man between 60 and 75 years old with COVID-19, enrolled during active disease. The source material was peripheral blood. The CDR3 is CASSVGERASPLHF. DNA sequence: TGTGCCAGCAGCGTAGGAGAGCGGGCTTCACCCCTCCACTTT. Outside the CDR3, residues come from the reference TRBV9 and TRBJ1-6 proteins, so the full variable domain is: DSGVTQTPKHLITATGQRVTLRCSPRSGDLSVYWYQQSLDQGLQFLIQYYNGEERAKGNILERFSAQQFPDLHSELNLSSLELGDSALYFCASSVGERASPLHFGNGTRLTVT.